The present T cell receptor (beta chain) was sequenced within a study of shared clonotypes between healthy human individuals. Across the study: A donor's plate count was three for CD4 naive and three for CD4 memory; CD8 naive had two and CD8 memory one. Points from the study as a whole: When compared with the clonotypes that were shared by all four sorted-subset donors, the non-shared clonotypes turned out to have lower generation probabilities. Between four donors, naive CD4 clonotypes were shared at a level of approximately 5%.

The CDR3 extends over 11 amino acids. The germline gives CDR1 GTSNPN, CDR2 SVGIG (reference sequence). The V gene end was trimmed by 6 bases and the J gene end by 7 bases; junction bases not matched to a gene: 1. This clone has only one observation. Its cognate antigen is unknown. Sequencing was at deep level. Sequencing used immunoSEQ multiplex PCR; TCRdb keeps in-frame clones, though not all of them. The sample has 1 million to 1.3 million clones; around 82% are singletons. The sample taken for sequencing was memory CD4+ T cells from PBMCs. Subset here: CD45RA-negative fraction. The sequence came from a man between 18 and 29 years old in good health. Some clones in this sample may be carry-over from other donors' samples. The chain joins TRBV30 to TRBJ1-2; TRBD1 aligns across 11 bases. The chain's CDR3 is CACGTGGGYTF. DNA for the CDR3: TGTGCCTGTGGGACAGGGGGTGGCTACACCTTC.